What follows are 12 T cell receptor beta chains derived from one specimen sequenced in a study of blood T cell repertoires in COVID-19. Measured with immunoSEQ multiplex PCR; TCRdb has only the in-frame clones, and not every one. The sample consists of roughly 90,000 clones, roughly nine tenths of them appearing once. Source material: peripheral blood. Receptor source: a man in his forties or fifties with acute or convalescent COVID-19.

The J gene is TRBJ1-1, the V gene TRBV5-1; 9 nucleotides match TRBD1. Germline values: CDR1 SGHRS, CDR2 YFSETQ. This CDR3 has 16 amino acids. V dropped 3 bases and J dropped 2; count of bases not matched to a gene: 8. CDR3 region: CASSSLQGAGNTEAFF. Written as DNA, the CDR3 is TGCGCCAGCAGCTCGCTACAGGGGGCGGGAAACACTGAAGCTTTCTTT.

The gene calls are TRBV28 and TRBJ1-6; 9 nucleotides align to TRBD1. The length of the CDR3 is 15 residues. Germline-derived CDR1 and CDR2 are MDHEN and SYDVKM. Unmatched junction bases numbered 9, after V lost 2 bases and J lost 13 bases. As DNA, the CDR3 is TGTGCCAGCAGTTTAGACAGGGGGACTGATCCCCCCCTCCACTTT. This codes for CASSLDRGTDPPLHF.

This sequence joins TRBV3-1 (or the pseudogene TRBV3-2) and TRBJ2-3; 11 nucleotides line up with TRBD2. The germline V gene encodes CDR1 LGHDT and CDR2 YNNKEL (reference sequence). Losses at the gene ends were 4 bases for V and 1 base for J; bases not matched to a gene: 7. The CDR3 loop spans 17 amino acids. This chain's CDR3 is CASSLRIAGGGTDTQYF. The CDR3 region has the DNA TGTGCCAGCAGCCTTCGAATAGCGGGAGGGGGCACAGATACGCAGTATTTT.

The J gene is TRBJ2-2, the V gene TRBV30; D is possibly TRBD1 (6 bases). Trimming took off 4 bases at V and 4 bases at J, with 16 bases between the two ends. The CDR3 length is 15 residues. Germline CDR1 GTSNPN, CDR2 SVGIG (reference sequence). Here the CDR3 reads CAWKGYGQSTGELFF. The CDR3 region has the DNA TGTGCCTGGAAGGGGTACGGACAGTCCACCGGGGAGCTGTTTTTT.

The chain has TRBV7-2 and TRBJ1-2; the D is unclear. The CDR3 loop spans 15 amino acids. Germline CDR1 and CDR2: SGHTA and FQGNSA. The germline V and J ends were trimmed by 5 bases and 2 bases, with 15 bases remaining between them. For the CDR3, the DNA is TGTGCCAGCAGCCCCCCCGGCGGGGAAAACTATGGCTACACCTTC. It translates to CASSPPGGENYGYTF.

V usage is TRBV6-5 and J usage is TRBJ2-6; D call uncertain. This CDR3 is 14 amino acids long. Germline CDR1 and CDR2: MNHEY and SVGAGI. Trimming stripped 4 bases from V and 4 bases from J, with 8 bases between. CDR3 DNA sequence: TGTGCCAGCAGTTTACTGCGGGGGGCCAACGTCCTGACTTTC. Translation: CASSLLRGANVLTF.

The genes are TRBV21-1 and TRBJ2-1; the D call of TRBD1 is as the table states it, not checked on the DNA. TRBV21-1 is assigned pseudogene status. There are 14 residues in the CDR3. The CDR3 sequence: CASSKEQGYDEQFF. CDR3 coding DNA: TGTGCCAGCAGCAAAGAACAGGGTTATGATGAGCAGTTCTTC.

V is TRBV13 and J is TRBJ2-3; D may be TRBD2 (7 bases). Trimming left V 1 base short and J 2 bases short, with 10 bases between. Germline V lookup: CDR1 PRHDT, CDR2 FYEKMQ (reference sequence). The CDR3 sequence is 15 residues long. The CDR3 loop is CASSLAGGFTDTQYF. The CDR3 bases are TGTGCCAGCAGCTTAGCGGGGGGCTTCACAGATACGCAGTATTTT.

This clone has more than one count but fewer than ten. V and J are TRBV6-6 and TRBJ1-2, with D possibly matching TRBD1 (6 bases). The V end lost 8 bases, the J end lost 3 bases, and 13 bases lay between the germline ends. Per germline, CDR1 MNHNY and CDR2 SVGAGI (reference sequence). This CDR3 is 13 amino acids long. CDR3 amino acids: CASGLNRDYGYTF. CDR3 in DNA: TGTGCCAGCGGTTTGAACAGGGACTATGGCTACACCTTC.

This clone was detected a few times. The chain has TRBV5-1 and TRBJ1-4; D is possibly TRBD1 (5 bases). CDR3 length: 14 amino acids. Deletions cut 4 bases from V and 8 bases from J, with 15 bases between. Per the germline V gene, CDR1 is SGHRS and CDR2 is YFSETQ. CDR3 sequence reads: CASSRRDFGEKLFF. Written as DNA, the CDR3 is TGCGCCAGCAGCCGACGGGACTTTGGGGAAAAACTGTTTTTT.

The table lists this clone with a count of one. V is TRBV3-1 (or the pseudogene TRBV3-2) and J is TRBJ1-1, with TRBD1 as a possible D gene (5 bases). Germline V gene data show CDR1 as LGHDT and CDR2 as YNNKEL (reference sequence). Trimming took 4 bases from V and 6 from J, leaving 12 bases between them. The CDR3 runs 13 residues. This CDR3 is CASSLSGLAEAFF. The CDR3 DNA sequence: TGTGCCAGCAGCCTCTCGGGACTCGCTGAAGCTTTCTTT.

The chain is built from TRBV4-3 and TRBJ2-1, with 11 positions matching TRBD1. V trimming: 4 bases; J trimming: 9 bases; junction bases outside the gene matches: 8. Germline V CDR1 and CDR2: LGHNA, YSLEER. This CDR3 region has 15 residues. The DNA of the CDR3 is TGCGCCAGCAGCCCCCGCGGACAGGGGGCTTTTGAGCAGTTCTTC. Translating gives CASSPRGQGAFEQFF.